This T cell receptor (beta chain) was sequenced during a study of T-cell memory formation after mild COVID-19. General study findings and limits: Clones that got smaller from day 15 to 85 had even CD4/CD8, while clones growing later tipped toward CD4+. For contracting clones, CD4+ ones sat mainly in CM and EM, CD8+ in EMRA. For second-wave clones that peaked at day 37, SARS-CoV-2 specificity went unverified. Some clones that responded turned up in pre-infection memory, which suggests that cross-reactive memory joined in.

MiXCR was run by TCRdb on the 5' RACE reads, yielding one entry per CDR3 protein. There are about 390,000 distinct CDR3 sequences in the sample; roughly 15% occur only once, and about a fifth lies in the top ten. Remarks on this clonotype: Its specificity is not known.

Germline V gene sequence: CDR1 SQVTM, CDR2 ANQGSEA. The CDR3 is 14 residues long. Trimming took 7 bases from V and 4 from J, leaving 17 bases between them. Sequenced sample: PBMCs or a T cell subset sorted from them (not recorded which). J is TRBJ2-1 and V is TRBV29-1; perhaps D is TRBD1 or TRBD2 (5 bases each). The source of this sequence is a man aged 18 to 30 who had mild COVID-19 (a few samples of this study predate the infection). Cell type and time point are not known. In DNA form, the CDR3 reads TGCAGCGCCCAGGCCGGGACGGGGTACAATGAGCAGTTCTTC. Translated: CSAQAGTGYNEQFF.